One and the same sample provided the 32 T cell receptor beta chains below, sequenced in a study of blood T cell repertoires in COVID-19. The method was immunoSEQ multiplex PCR; TCRdb's version includes in-frame clones alone and lacks a portion of them. Here the sample spans almost 70,000 clones, roughly nine tenths being singletons. Sequencing was carried out using peripheral blood. Receptors were obtained from a woman in her forties or fifties with active COVID-19.

This chain joins TRBV7-9 and TRBJ2-1; maybe TRBD2 (5 bases). The CDR3 extends over 12 amino acids. From germline, CDR1 is SEHNR and CDR2 FQNEAQ (reference sequence). The ends were cut back, 5 bases at V and 8 bases at J, with 10 bases in the middle. CDR3 sequence reads: CASSPRGHEQFF. CDR3 sequence (DNA): TGTGCCAGCAGCCCTCGGGGTCATGAGCAGTTCTTC.

This clone was picked up a small number of times. V is TRBV6-5 and J is TRBJ1-6; 9 nucleotides match TRBD1. In germline, CDR1 is MNHEY, CDR2 SVGAGI. With V trimmed by 4 bases and J by 7 bases, 8 bases remained unmatched. This CDR3 spans 16 amino acids. The CDR3 reads CASSSEGQGGNSPLHF. CDR3 in DNA: TGTGCCAGCAGTTCCGAGGGACAGGGAGGGAATTCACCCCTCCACTTT.

This chain links TRBV11-1 with TRBJ1-5; weak D call: TRBD1 (5 bases). Trimming shortened V by 5 bases and J by 7 bases, and 12 bases separated the two germline ends. The CDR3 loop spans 13 amino acids. The germline V gene encodes CDR1 SGHAT and CDR2 FQDESV (reference sequence). CDR3 nucleotides: TGTGCCAGCAGCCTTACGGGGGGGCAGCCCCAGCATTTT. This gives the protein CASSLTGGQPQHF.

The chain uses TRBV18 and TRBJ2-3; D might be TRBD2 (6 bases). Per germline, CDR1 KGHSH and CDR2 LQKENI. This CDR3 spans 17 amino acids. V was clipped by 0 bases and J by 3 bases, with 16 bases between them. CDR3 residues: CASSPPVGGVETDTQYF. The CDR3 bases are TGTGCCAGCTCACCACCGGTCGGGGGAGTCGAAACAGATACGCAGTATTTT.

The chain couples TRBV18 to TRBJ1-4, with TRBD1 identical over 8 bases. Germline CDR1 KGHSH, CDR2 LQKENI. The CDR3 consists of 14 residues. J was trimmed by 7 bases and V by 3 bases; bases with no gene match: 4. The CDR3 DNA reads as TGTGCCAGCTCACCTGGGCAGGGGGCTGAAAAACTGTTTTTT. It translates to CASSPGQGAEKLFF.

CDR3 sequence: CAWSALTGPVSGNTIYF. The CDR3 region has the DNA TGTGCCTGGAGCGCCCTGACAGGGCCCGTCTCTGGAAACACCATATATTTT. J is TRBJ1-3 and V is TRBV30; 7 bases fit TRBD1. V trimming: 3 bases; J trimming: 0 bases; junction bases outside the gene matches: 11. This CDR3 region has 17 residues. The germline gives CDR1 GTSNPN, CDR2 SVGIG (reference sequence).

The gene calls are TRBV27 and TRBJ1-1, with 7 bases matching TRBD1. Germline CDR1 reads MNHEY; CDR2 reads SMNVEV (reference sequence). The CDR3 totals 15 residues. V lost 5 bases to trimming and J lost 3 bases; unmatched junction nucleotides: 9. The CDR3 loop is CASSRRQGSDTEAFF. DNA of the CDR3: TGTGCCAGCAGTCGGCGACAGGGTTCGGACACTGAAGCTTTCTTT.

The chain links TRBV10-3 to TRBJ2-5; TRBD2 is a possible D gene (5 bases). The CDR3 has 16 residues. CDR1 is ENHRY, CDR2 SYGVKD, per germline. V was shortened by 2 bases and J by 4 bases, with 17 bases between the two germline ends. The CDR3 nucleotides are TGTGCCATCAGTGAGCCCCGGGCGGGCGGCCCAGAGACCCAGTACTTC. This translates into CAISEPRAGGPETQYF.

This clone was seen only once. J is TRBJ2-1 and V is TRBV6-1, with D hard to call. The V end was cut by 1 base, the J end by 9 bases, with 13 bases between. Germline values: CDR1 MNHNS, CDR2 SASEGT. The CDR3 is made up of 14 amino acids. The CDR3 nucleotides are TGTGCCAGCAGTGAAGGGTCATTAGTAACTGAGCAGTTCTTC. It translates to CASSEGSLVTEQFF.

CDR3: CASSPGQGQRDTQYF. In DNA form, the CDR3 reads TGTGCCAGCTCACCCGGACAGGGTCAAAGGGATACGCAGTATTTT. This chain joins TRBV18 and TRBJ2-3, with 8 bases that match TRBD1. After removal of 3 bases from V and 6 bases from J, the junction contained 8 bases not matched to a gene. The germline V gene has CDR1 KGHSH and CDR2 LQKENI. The CDR3 contains 15 residues.

The chain employs TRBV5-1 and TRBJ1-2; 8 nucleotides align to TRBD1. The CDR3 has 19 residues. The ends lost 0 bases at V and 4 bases at J; junction bases unmatched: 17. Germline V gene sequence: CDR1 SGHRS, CDR2 YFSETQ. The CDR3 region is CASSLGNRGITTHPYGYTF. The CDR3 coding sequence is TGCGCCAGCAGCTTGGGGAACAGGGGGATAACCACTCATCCCTATGGCTACACCTTC. The variable domain in full, completed from reference TRBV5-1 and TRBJ1-2, reads KAGVTQTPRYLIKTRGQQVTLSCSPISGHRSVSWYQQTPGQGLQFLFEYFSETQRNKGNFPGRFSGRQFSNSRSEMNVSTLELGDSALYLCASSLGNRGITTHPYGYTFGSGTRLTVV.

The J gene is TRBJ1-1, the V gene TRBV7-9, with D unresolved. Germline loops: CDR1 SEHNR, CDR2 FQNEAQ (reference sequence). The CDR3 consists of 15 residues. V lost 1 base, J lost 1 base, and 10 bases lay in between. CDR3 loop: CASSLESSGNTEAFF. CDR3 in DNA: TGTGCCAGCAGCTTAGAGTCCTCAGGGAACACTGAAGCTTTCTTT.

The rearrangement joins TRBV10-3 to TRBJ2-7; TRBD2 matches at 11 bases. CDR1 is ENHRY, CDR2 SYGVKD, per germline. Trimming cost V 4 bases and J 6 bases; bases outside gene matches: 8. The length of the CDR3 is 15 residues. The CDR3 region is CAISGASGRKVEQYF. The CDR3 nucleotides read TGTGCCATCAGTGGGGCTAGCGGGAGGAAAGTCGAGCAGTACTTC.

This chain joins TRBV4-2 and TRBJ2-3; weak D call: TRBD2 (6 bases). The CDR3 runs 18 residues. V lost 5 bases, J lost 0 bases, and 21 bases lay in between. Germline V CDR1 and CDR2: LGHNA, YNFKEQ. In DNA, the CDR3 is TGTGCCAGCAGCGGGCATAGGGAGCGGGCGGCTAGCACAGATACGCAGTATTTT. This gives the protein CASSGHRERAASTDTQYF.

The chain recombines TRBV29-1 with TRBJ1-2, with a tentative D call TRBD1 (5 bases). The V gene lost 7 bases and the J gene lost 7 bases, with 13 bases spanning the gap. CDR1 and CDR2 from the germline V gene are SQVTM and ANQGSEA. This CDR3 spans 11 amino acids. The CDR3 DNA is TGCAGCGCCGCAACAGGCTCTGGCTACACCTTC. Residues: CSAATGSGYTF.

This rearrangement joins TRBV9 to TRBJ2-5; TRBD1 matches at 8 bases. This CDR3 spans 16 amino acids. V trimming: 3 bases; J trimming: 5 bases; junction bases outside the gene matches: 12. CDR1 and CDR2 (germline): SGDLS, YYNGEE. CDR3 protein: CASSGGAGQGAETQYF. The CDR3 DNA follows: TGTGCCAGCAGCGGTGGGGCGGGGCAGGGGGCTGAGACCCAGTACTTC.

The V gene is TRBV6-6, the J gene TRBJ2-5; possible D gene TRBD2, 7 bases. The CDR3 consists of 14 residues. Germline V lookup: CDR1 MNHNY, CDR2 SVGAGI (reference sequence). Trimming took 4 bases from V and 5 from J, leaving 14 bases between them. CDR3: CASSLREGGETQYF. The DNA of the CDR3 is TGTGCCAGCAGTTTGAGAGAGGGGGGGGAGACCCAGTACTTC.

The genes are TRBV5-1 and TRBJ2-7; maybe TRBD2 (7 bases). The CDR3 loop spans 15 amino acids. Trimming left V 0 bases short and J 6 bases short, with 16 bases between. Germline V gives CDR1 SGHRS, CDR2 YFSETQ. The CDR3 spells CASSLGRGPTPEQYF. The CDR3 DNA reads TGCGCCAGCAGCTTGGGGCGGGGGCCGACCCCCGAGCAGTACTTC.

This chain uses TRBV3-1 (or the pseudogene TRBV3-2) with TRBJ1-6, with unresolved D. This CDR3 comprises 18 residues. Per the germline V gene, CDR1 is LGHDT and CDR2 is YNNKEL (reference sequence). The V and J ends lost 5 bases and 5 bases respectively, with 22 bases between them. CDR3 amino acids: CASSACGPILHHNSPLHF. CDR3 nucleotides: TGTGCCAGCAGCGCCTGTGGTCCCATTTTACATCATAATTCACCCCTCCACTTT.

The V and J genes are TRBV24-1 and TRBJ2-5; no definite D call. The CDR3 spans 13 residues. The germline CDR1 and CDR2 sequences are KGHDR and SFDVKD. V lost 9 bases and J 4 bases, leaving 14 bases between the germline ends. The DNA for the CDR3 is TGTGCCACCGCCCCGGCACAGAGAGAGACCCAGTACTTC. It specifies CATAPAQRETQYF.

The rearrangement joins TRBV27 to TRBJ2-1; D unclear. The CDR3 length is 14 residues. Germline lookup yields CDR1 MNHEY and CDR2 SMNVEV (reference sequence). With 6 bases removed from V and 2 bases from J, the gap between germline ends came to 11 bases. The CDR3 DNA follows: TGTGCCAGCAGCCCGGTCCTTGCCTACAATGAGCAGTTCTTC. Protein sequence: CASSPVLAYNEQFF.

The chain combines TRBV7-9 with TRBJ2-3; 9 nucleotides agree with TRBD2. This CDR3 spans 14 amino acids. The V segment lost 6 bases and the J segment 4 bases; nucleotides outside the gene matches: 5. Germline CDR1 SEHNR, CDR2 FQNEAQ (reference sequence). The CDR3 protein is CASSYSGSSDTQYF. DNA for the CDR3: TGTGCCAGCAGTTATAGCGGGAGTTCAGATACGCAGTATTTT.

This chain connects TRBV19 to TRBJ2-1; TRBD2 might be the D (5 bases). Germline V gene sequence: CDR1 LNHDA, CDR2 SQIVND (reference sequence). The V end lost 6 bases, the J end lost 1 base, and 16 bases lay between the germline ends. The CDR3 covers 16 residues. CDR3 loop: CASSKLGSLSYNEQFF. In DNA, the CDR3 is TGTGCCAGTAGCAAACTAGGGTCCCTGTCCTACAATGAGCAGTTCTTC.

The rearrangement joins TRBV19 to TRBJ1-2, with D possibly matching TRBD1 (6 bases). The CDR3 sequence is 18 residues long. Per germline, CDR1 LNHDA and CDR2 SQIVND (reference sequence). V lost 4 bases and J lost 6, with 27 bases in between. The CDR3 loop is CASSTTQSGSRGIHGYTF. Written as DNA, the CDR3 is TGTGCCAGTAGTACGACCCAATCAGGGAGCAGGGGAATCCATGGCTACACCTTC.

This clone has a handful of counts. The rearrangement uses TRBV5-4 and TRBJ2-7, with 8 positions matching TRBD1. Unmatched junction bases numbered 9, after V lost 3 bases and J lost 1 base. From germline, CDR1 is SGHNT and CDR2 YYREEE (reference sequence). There are 16 residues in the CDR3. The CDR3 bases are TGTGCCAGCAGCTCAGGGGGCCCCTTGCCTTCCTACGAGCAGTACTTC. As protein: CASSSGGPLPSYEQYF.

Written as DNA, the CDR3 is TGTGCCAGTAGTATAGAGGGTGTCCGGACAGTGAACAATCAGCCCCAGCATTTT. Its protein is CASSIEGVRTVNNQPQHF. The chain links TRBV19 to TRBJ1-5, with D tentatively TRBD1 (6 bases). This CDR3 contains 18 residues. Germline CDR1 reads LNHDA; CDR2 reads SQIVND (reference sequence). V gave up 0 bases and J gave up 3 bases, with 18 bases separating them.

The chain uses TRBV6-1 and TRBJ1-5; 9 bases align to TRBD1. CDR1 and CDR2 (germline): MNHNS, SASEGT. CDR3 length: 18 amino acids. V was clipped by 2 bases and J by 0 bases; unmatched bases: 8. CDR3 residues: CASSEFGTGFRSNQPQHF. As DNA, the CDR3 is TGTGCCAGCAGTGAATTTGGGACAGGGTTCCGTAGCAATCAGCCCCAGCATTTT.

This clone was observed a single time. The chain is built from TRBV2 and TRBJ2-7, with D possibly matching TRBD2 (5 bases). Germline loops: CDR1 SNHLY, CDR2 FYNNEI. V was shortened by 3 bases and J by 4 bases, with 13 bases between the two germline ends. The CDR3 has 14 amino acids. CDR3 residues: CASSDGLAGYEQYF. The CDR3 nucleotides read TGTGCCAGCAGTGATGGGCTAGCCGGATACGAGCAGTACTTC.

This clone has just a few counts. The rearrangement uses TRBV11-2 and TRBJ1-1; D perhaps matches TRBD1 (5 bases). The CDR3 spans 12 residues. The V gene's germline CDR1 is SGHAT and CDR2 FQNNGV. Trimming pared 5 bases from V and 3 bases from J, leaving 7 bases between. CDR3 DNA sequence: TGTGCCAGCAGCCGCAGGGACACTGAAGCTTTCTTT. Translation: CASSRRDTEAFF.

The genes are TRBV2 and TRBJ1-1; no clear D. CDR3 size: 12 residues. Trimming took off 5 bases at V and 8 bases at J, with 12 bases between the two ends. Germline-derived CDR1 and CDR2 are SNHLY and FYNNEI. Here the CDR3 reads CASSSDSAEAFF. The CDR3 nucleotides are TGTGCCAGCAGTTCCGACTCCGCCGAAGCTTTCTTT.

The chain joins TRBV6-6 to TRBJ1-1, with no clear D. With 0 bases removed from V and 1 base from J, the gap between germline ends came to 12 bases. This CDR3 contains 16 residues. CDR1 is MNHNY, CDR2 SVGAGI, per germline (reference sequence). The CDR3 nucleotides are TGTGCCAGCAGTTACTCGAGGAGAAAGGCGAACACTGAAGCTTTCTTT. Its protein product is CASSYSRRKANTEAFF.

This clone came up a few times. J is TRBJ1-2 and V is TRBV9, with D tentatively TRBD1 (6 bases). The germline gives CDR1 SGDLS, CDR2 YYNGEE. With 3 bases removed from V and 4 bases from J, the gap between germline ends came to 10 bases. CDR3 size: 13 residues. CDR3 coding DNA: TGTGCCAGCAGCGCTGGGACACTCTATGGCTACACCTTC. This gives the protein CASSAGTLYGYTF.